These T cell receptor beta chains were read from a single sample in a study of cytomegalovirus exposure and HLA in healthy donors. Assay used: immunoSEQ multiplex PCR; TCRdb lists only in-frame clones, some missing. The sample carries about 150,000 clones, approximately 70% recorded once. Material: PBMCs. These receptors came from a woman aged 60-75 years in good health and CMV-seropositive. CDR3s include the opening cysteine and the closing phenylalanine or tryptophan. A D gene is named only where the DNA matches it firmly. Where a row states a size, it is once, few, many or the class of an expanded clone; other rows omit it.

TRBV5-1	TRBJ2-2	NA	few	CASSSAGYSGELFF	TGCGCCAGCAGCTCCGCAGGGTATTCCGGGGAGCTGTTTTTT
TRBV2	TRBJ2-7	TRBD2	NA	CASRGPAGEQYF	TGTGCCAGCAGGGGGCCAGCGGGAGAGCAGTACTTC
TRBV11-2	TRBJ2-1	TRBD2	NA	CASSPLAGVKGNEQFF	TGTGCCAGCAGCCCCCTAGCGGGAGTAAAGGGCAATGAGCAGTTCTTC
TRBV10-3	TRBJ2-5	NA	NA	CAISEHSQETQYF	TGTGCCATCAGTGAGCACAGTCAAGAGACCCAGTACTTC
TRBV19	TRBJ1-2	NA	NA	CASSPPPGPYGYTF	TGTGCCAGTAGTCCCCCCCCAGGGCCCTATGGCTACACCTTC
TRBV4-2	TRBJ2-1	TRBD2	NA	CASSVGLAGYYNEQFF	TGTGCCAGCAGCGTAGGACTAGCGGGATACTACAATGAGCAGTTCTTC
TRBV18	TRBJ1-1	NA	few	CASSPGGRTEAFF	TGTGCCAGCTCACCGGGGGGACGAACTGAAGCTTTCTTT
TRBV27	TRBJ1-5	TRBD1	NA	CATRTGGGDSNQPQHF	TGTGCCACCCGAACAGGGGGCGGCGATAGCAATCAGCCCCAGCATTTT
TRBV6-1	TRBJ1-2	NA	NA	CASSAPGGTLGYTF	TGTGCCAGCAGTGCCCCTGGAGGGACGCTTGGCTACACCTTC
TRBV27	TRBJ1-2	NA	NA	CASSLTGNYGYTF	TGTGCCAGCAGCTTAACGGGGAACTATGGCTACACCTTC
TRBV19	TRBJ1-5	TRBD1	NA	CASSILGGAVNQPQHF	TGTGCCAGTAGTATCCTAGGGGGCGCGGTCAATCAGCCCCAGCATTTT
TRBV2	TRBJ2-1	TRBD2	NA	CASRRRLAGRGNEQFF	TGTGCCAGCAGGAGACGACTAGCGGGAAGAGGGAATGAGCAGTTCTTC
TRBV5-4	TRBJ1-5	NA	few	CASSLVGSAKRDNQPQHF	TGTGCCAGCAGCTTGGTGGGGTCGGCCAAGCGGGACAATCAGCCCCAGCATTTT
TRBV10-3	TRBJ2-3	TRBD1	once	CAISDGQGPTDTQYF	TGTGCCATCAGTGATGGACAGGGACCCACAGATACGCAGTATTTT
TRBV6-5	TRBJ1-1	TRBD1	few	CASKIQGLNTEAFF	TGTGCCAGCAAGATACAGGGGCTGAACACTGAAGCTTTCTTT
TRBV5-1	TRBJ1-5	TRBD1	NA	CASSPGTGGGQPQHF	TGCGCCAGCAGCCCGGGGACAGGGGGCGGCCAGCCCCAGCATTTT
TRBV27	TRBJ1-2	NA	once	CASSLARDYGYTF	TGTGCCAGCAGTTTAGCCAGGGATTATGGCTACACCTTC
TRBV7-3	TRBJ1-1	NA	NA	CASSVSVGQPNTEAFF	TGTGCCAGCAGCGTAAGCGTGGGACAACCGAACACTGAAGCTTTCTTT
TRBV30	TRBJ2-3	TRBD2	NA	CAWSSGRGTDTQYF	TGTGCCTGGAGCAGCGGGAGAGGCACAGATACGCAGTATTTT
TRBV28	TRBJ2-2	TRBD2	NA	CASSLSVGLGNTGELFF	TGTGCCAGCAGTTTATCCGTAGGACTAGGAAACACCGGGGAGCTGTTTTTT
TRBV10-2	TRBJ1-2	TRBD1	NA	CASSPTGDNYGYTF	TGCGCCAGCAGTCCTACAGGGGATAACTATGGCTACACCTTC
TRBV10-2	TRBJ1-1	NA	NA	CASSAPSGIEAFF	TGCGCCAGCAGTGCCCCTTCGGGGATTGAAGCTTTCTTT
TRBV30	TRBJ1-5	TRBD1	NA	CAWSRARQGGSNQPQHF	TGTGCCTGGAGCAGAGCACGGCAGGGGGGTAGCAATCAGCCCCAGCATTTT
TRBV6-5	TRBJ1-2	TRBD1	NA	CASSYSRGLNYGYTF	TGTGCCAGCAGTTACAGCAGGGGGCTAAACTATGGCTACACCTTC
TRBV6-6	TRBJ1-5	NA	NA	CASSRNGAGGNQPQHF	TGTGCCAGCAGCCGAAACGGGGCAGGGGGCAATCAGCCCCAGCATTTT
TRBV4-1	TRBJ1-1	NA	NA	CASSQRTGRNTEAFF	TGCGCCAGCAGCCAACGTACAGGGAGGAACACTGAAGCTTTCTTT
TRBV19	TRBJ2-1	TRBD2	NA	CASSPRGQREGQRFF	TGTGCCAGTAGCCCCAGGGGCCAGCGGGAGGGCCAGAGGTTCTTC
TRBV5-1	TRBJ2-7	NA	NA	CASSSSGSSYEQYF	TGCGCCAGCAGCAGCTCCGGGAGCTCCTACGAGCAGTACTTC
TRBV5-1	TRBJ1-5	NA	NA	CASSPSGVSNQPQHF	TGCGCCAGCAGCCCCTCAGGGGTAAGCAATCAGCCCCAGCATTTT